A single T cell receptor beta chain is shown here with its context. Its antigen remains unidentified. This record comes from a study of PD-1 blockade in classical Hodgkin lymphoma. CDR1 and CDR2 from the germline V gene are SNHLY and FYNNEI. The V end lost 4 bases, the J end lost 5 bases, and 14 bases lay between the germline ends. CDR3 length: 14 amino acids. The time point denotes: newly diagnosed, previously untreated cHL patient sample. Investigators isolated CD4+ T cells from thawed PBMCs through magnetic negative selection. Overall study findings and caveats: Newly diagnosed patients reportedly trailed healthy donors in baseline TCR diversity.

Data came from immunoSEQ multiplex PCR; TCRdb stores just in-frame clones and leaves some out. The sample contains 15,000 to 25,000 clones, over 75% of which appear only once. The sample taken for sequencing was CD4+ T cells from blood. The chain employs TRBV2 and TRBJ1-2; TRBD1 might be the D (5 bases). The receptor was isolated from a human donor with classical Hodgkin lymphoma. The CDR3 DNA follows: TGTGCCAGCAGTGTGTCCGGTGGGGGGTATGGCTACACCTTC. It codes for CASSVSGGGYGYTF. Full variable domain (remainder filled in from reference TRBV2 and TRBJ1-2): EPEVTQTPSHQVTQMGQEVILRCVPISNHLYFYWYRQILGQKVEFLVSFYNNEISEKSEIFDDQFSVERPDGSNFTLKIRSTKLEDSAMYFCASSVSGGGYGYTFGSGTRLTVV.